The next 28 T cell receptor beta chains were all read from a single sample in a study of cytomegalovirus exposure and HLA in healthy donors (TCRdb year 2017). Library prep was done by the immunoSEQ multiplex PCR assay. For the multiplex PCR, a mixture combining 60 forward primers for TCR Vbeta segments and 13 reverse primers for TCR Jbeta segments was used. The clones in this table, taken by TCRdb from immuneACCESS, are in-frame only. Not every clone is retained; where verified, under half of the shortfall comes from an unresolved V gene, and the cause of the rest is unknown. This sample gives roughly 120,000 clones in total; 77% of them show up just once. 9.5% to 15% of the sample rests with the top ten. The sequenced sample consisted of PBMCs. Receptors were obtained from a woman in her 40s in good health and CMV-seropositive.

The CDR3 is CASSSRDPRDTDTQYF. CDR3 nucleotide sequence: TGTGCCAGCAGCTCCAGGGATCCTAGGGACACAGATACGCAGTATTTT. This chain links TRBV7-2 with TRBJ2-3, with a possible D match to TRBD1 (5 bases). Germline loops: CDR1 SGHTA, CDR2 FQGNSA. Trimming cost V 4 bases and J 2 bases, with 16 bases left between them. The CDR3 has 16 residues.

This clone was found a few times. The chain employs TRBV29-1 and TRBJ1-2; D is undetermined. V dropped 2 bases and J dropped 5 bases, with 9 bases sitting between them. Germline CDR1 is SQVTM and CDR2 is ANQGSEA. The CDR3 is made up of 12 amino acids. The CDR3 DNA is TGCAGCGTTGAAAACCCGGGGTATGGCTACACCTTC. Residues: CSVENPGYGYTF.

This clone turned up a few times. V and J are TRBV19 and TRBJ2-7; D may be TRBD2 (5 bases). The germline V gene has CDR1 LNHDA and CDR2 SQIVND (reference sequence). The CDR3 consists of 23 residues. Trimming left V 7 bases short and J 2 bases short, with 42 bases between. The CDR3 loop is CASTNTSLWVSEGDTNFTYEQYF. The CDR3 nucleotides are TGTGCCAGTACCAATACCTCTTTATGGGTATCAGAGGGCGACACCAACTTTACCTACGAGCAGTACTTC.

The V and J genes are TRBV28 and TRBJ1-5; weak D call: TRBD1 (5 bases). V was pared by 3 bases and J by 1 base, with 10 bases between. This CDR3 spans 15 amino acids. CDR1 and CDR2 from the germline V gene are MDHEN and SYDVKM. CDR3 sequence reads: CASSLAGRSNQPQHF. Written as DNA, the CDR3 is TGTGCCAGCAGTTTGGCAGGGCGCAGCAATCAGCCCCAGCATTTT.

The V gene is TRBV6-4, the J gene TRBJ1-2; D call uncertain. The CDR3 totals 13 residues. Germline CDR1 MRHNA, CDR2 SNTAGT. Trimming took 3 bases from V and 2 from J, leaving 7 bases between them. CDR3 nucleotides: TGTGCCAGCAGTGAGCAACTGAACTATGGCTACACCTTC. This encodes CASSEQLNYGYTF.

The CDR3, as DNA: TGTGCCAGTAGTCCCCCGAGACAGGGAAAGAACACTGAAGCTTTCTTT. Residues: CASSPPRQGKNTEAFF. The genes are TRBV19 and TRBJ1-1; 7 bases line up with TRBD1. V was pared by 5 bases and J by 1 base, with 10 bases of the junction left unmatched. Germline assignment: CDR1 LNHDA and CDR2 SQIVND (reference sequence). CDR3 length equals 16 residues. Combining the CDR3 with reference TRBV19 and TRBJ1-1 gives the whole variable domain DGGITQSPKYLFRKEGQNVTLSCEQNLNHDAMYWYRQDPGQGLRLIYYSQIVNDFQKGDIAEGYSVSREKKESFPLTVTSAQKNPTAFYLCASSPPRQGKNTEAFFGQGTRLTVV.

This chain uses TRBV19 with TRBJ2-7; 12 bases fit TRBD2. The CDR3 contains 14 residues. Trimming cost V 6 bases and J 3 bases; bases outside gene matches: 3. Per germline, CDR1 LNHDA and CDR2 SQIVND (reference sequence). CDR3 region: CASSRLAGDYEQYF. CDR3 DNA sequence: TGTGCCAGTAGCAGACTAGCGGGAGACTACGAGCAGTACTTC.

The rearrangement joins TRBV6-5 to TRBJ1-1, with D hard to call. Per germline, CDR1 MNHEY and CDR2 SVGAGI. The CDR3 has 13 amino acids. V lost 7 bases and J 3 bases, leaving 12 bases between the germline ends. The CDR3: CASKVTADTEAFF. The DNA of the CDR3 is TGTGCCAGCAAGGTGACCGCGGACACTGAAGCTTTCTTT.

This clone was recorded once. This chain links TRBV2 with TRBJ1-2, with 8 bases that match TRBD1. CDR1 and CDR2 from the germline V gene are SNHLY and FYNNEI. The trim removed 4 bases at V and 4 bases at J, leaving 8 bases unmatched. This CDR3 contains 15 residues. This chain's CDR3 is CASSVRQGKLYGYTF. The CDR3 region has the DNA TGTGCCAGCAGTGTGAGACAGGGGAAGCTCTATGGCTACACCTTC.

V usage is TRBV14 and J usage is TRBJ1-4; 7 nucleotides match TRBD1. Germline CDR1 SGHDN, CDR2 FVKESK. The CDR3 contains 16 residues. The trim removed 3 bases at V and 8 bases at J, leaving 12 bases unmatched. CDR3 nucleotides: TGTGCCAGCAGCCAGCTAATACAGGGGCCTTCCGAAAAACTGTTTTTT. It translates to CASSQLIQGPSEKLFF.

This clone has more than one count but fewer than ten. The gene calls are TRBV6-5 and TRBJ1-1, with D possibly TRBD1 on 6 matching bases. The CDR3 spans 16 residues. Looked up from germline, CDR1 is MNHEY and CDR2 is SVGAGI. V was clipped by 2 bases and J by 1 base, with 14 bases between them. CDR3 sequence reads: CASSYGGGAGNTEAFF. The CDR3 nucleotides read TGTGCCAGCAGTTACGGGGGGGGCGCAGGGAACACTGAAGCTTTCTTT.

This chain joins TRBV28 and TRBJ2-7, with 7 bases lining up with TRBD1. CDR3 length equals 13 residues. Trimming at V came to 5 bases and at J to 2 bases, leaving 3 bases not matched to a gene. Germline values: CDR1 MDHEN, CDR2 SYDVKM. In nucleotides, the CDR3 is TGTGCCAGCAGTCGTGGGACAGCCTACGAGCAGTACTTC. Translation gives CASSRGTAYEQYF.

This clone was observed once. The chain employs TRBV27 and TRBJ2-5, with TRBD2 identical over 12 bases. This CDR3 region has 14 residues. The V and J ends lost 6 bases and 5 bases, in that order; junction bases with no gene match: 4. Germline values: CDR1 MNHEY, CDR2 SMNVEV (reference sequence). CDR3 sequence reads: CASRTSGRRETQYF. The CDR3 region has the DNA TGTGCCAGCAGGACTAGCGGGAGACGGGAGACCCAGTACTTC.

The CDR3 DNA reads TGCGCCAGCAGCCAAGATGAGGCGGGACTAGCCACAGATACGCAGTATTTT. Translating gives CASSQDEAGLATDTQYF. This rearrangement joins TRBV4-1 to TRBJ2-3; 9 bases agree with TRBD2. CDR1 is MGHRA and CDR2 is YSYEKL in the germline V gene. The V gene end was trimmed by 0 bases and the J gene end by 2 bases; junction bases not matched to a gene: 6. The CDR3 has 17 amino acids.

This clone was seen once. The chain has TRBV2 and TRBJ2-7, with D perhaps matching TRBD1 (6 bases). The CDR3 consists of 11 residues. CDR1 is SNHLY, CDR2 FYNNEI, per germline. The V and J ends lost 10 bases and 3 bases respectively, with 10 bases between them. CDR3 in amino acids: CATLRGYEQYF. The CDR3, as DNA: TGTGCCACCCTCAGGGGCTACGAGCAGTACTTC.

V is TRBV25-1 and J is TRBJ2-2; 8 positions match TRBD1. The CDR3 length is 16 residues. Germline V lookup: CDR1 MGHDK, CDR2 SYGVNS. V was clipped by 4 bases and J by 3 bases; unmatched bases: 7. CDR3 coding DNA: TGTGCCAGCAGTGTTTCAGGGGGCGCCGACACCGGGGAGCTGTTTTTT. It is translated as CASSVSGGADTGELFF.

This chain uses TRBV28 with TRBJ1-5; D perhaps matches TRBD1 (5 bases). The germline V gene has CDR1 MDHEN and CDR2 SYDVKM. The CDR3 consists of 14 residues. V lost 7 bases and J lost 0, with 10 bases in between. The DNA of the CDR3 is TGTGCCAGCACTCCCAGGGTTAGCAATCAGCCCCAGCATTTT. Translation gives CASTPRVSNQPQHF.

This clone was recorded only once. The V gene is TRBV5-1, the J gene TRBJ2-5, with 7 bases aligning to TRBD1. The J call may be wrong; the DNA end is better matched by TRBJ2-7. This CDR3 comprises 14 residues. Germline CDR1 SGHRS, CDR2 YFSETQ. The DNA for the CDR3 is TGCGCCAGCAGCTTGTTAGACAGGGCCCACGAGCAGTACTTC. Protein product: CASSLLDRAHEQYF.

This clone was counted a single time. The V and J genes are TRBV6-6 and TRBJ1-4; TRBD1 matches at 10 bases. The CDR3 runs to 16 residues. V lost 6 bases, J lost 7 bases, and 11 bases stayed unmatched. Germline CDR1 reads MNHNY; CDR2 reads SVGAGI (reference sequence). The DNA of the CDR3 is TGTGCCAGCAGACCTGACAGGGGGCAGAGCGGTGAAAAACTGTTTTTT. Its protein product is CASRPDRGQSGEKLFF.

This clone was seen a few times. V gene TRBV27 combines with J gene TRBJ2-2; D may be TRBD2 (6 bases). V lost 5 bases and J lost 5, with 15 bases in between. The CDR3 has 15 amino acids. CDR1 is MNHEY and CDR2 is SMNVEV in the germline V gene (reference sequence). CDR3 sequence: CASSTRVAGTGELFF. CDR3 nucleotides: TGTGCCAGCAGTACGCGGGTCGCGGGGACCGGGGAGCTGTTTTTT.

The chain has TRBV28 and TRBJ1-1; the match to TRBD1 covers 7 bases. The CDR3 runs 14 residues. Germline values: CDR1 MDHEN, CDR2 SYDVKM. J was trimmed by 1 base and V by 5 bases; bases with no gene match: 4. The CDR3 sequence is CASSTGTANTEAFF. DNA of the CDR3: TGTGCCAGCAGTACCGGGACAGCGAACACTGAAGCTTTCTTT.

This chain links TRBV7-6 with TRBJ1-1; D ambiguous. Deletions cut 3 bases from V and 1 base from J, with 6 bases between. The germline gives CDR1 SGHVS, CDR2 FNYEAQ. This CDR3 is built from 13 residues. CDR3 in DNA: TGTGCCAGCAGCTTTAGTTCGAACACTGAAGCTTTCTTT. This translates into CASSFSSNTEAFF.

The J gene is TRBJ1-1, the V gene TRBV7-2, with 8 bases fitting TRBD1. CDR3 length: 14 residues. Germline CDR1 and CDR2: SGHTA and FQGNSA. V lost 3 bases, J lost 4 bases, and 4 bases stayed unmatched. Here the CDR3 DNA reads TGTGCCAGCAGCTTGGGACAGGTCGGCACTGAAGCTTTCTTT. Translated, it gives CASSLGQVGTEAFF. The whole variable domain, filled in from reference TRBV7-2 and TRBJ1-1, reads GAGVSQSPSNKVTEKGKDVELRCDPISGHTALYWYRQSLGQGLEFLIYFQGNSAPDKSGLPSDRFSAERTGGSVSTLTIQRTQQEDSAVYLCASSLGQVGTEAFFGQGTRLTVV.

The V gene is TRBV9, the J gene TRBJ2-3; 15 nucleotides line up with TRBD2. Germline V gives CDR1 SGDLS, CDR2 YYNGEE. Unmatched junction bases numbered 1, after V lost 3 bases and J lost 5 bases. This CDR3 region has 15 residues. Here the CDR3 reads CASSEGLAGGDTQYF. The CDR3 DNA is TGTGCCAGCAGCGAGGGACTAGCGGGAGGAGATACGCAGTATTTT.

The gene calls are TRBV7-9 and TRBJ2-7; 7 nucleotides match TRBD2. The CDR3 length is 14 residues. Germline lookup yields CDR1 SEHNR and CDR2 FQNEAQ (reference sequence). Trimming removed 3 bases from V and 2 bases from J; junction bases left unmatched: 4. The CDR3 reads CASSFVGGAYEQYF. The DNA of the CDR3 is TGTGCCAGCAGCTTCGTGGGAGGGGCCTACGAGCAGTACTTC.

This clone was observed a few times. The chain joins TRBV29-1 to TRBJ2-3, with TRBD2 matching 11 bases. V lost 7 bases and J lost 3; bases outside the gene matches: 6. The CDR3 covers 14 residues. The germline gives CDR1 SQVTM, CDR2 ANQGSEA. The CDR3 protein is CSGRGLADTDTQYF. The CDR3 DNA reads TGCAGCGGTCGGGGACTAGCGGATACAGATACGCAGTATTTT.

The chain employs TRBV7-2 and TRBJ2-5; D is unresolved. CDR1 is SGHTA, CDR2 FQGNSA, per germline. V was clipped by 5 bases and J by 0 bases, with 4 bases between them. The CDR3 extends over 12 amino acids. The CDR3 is CASSPNQETQYF. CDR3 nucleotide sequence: TGTGCCAGCAGCCCTAACCAAGAGACCCAGTACTTC.

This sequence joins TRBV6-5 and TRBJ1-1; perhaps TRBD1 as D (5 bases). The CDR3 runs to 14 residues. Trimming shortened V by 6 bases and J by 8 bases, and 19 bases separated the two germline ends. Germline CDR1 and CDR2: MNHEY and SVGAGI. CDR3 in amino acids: CASSLTDPGKEAFF. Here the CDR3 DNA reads TGTGCCAGCAGCCTCACCGACCCAGGGAAAGAAGCTTTCTTT.